The 11 T cell receptor beta chains reported below all come from one sample, sequenced in a study of blood T cell repertoires in COVID-19. Sequencing used immunoSEQ multiplex PCR; TCRdb keeps in-frame clones, though not all of them. Of a few hundred thousand clones detected, 86% appear once; the ten largest clones hold 3%. The specimen sequenced was peripheral blood. The source of these receptors is a woman under 40 with active or convalescent COVID-19.

This clone was found a few times. J is TRBJ2-3 and V is TRBV4-1; possible D gene TRBD2, 6 bases. The V gene's germline CDR1 is MGHRA and CDR2 YSYEKL. V lost 1 base and J lost 5, with 13 bases in between. The CDR3 extends over 15 amino acids. The CDR3 here is CASSQVGGRIDTQYF. CDR3 DNA: TGCGCCAGCAGCCAAGTCGGGGGACGGATAGATACGCAGTATTTT.

This clone has only a few counts. This chain uses TRBV2 with TRBJ2-7; D remains unclear. The CDR3 runs 12 residues. Trimming took off 5 bases at V and 0 bases at J, with 5 bases between the two ends. Germline CDR1 is SNHLY and CDR2 is FYNNEI. The CDR3 sequence is CASSLSSYEQYF. CDR3 nucleotides: TGTGCCAGCAGTTTGAGCTCCTACGAGCAGTACTTC.

The chain joins TRBV5-1 to TRBJ2-3, with a possible D match to TRBD1 (5 bases). Trimming shortened V by 0 bases and J by 6 bases, and 14 bases separated the two germline ends. This CDR3 region has 15 residues. The germline V gene encodes CDR1 SGHRS and CDR2 YFSETQ. CDR3 nucleotide sequence: TGCGCCAGCAGCTTGGATGGGTCGCCAGGGGATACGCAGTATTTT. Encoded protein: CASSLDGSPGDTQYF.

The table lists this clone with a count of one. The V call is TRBV12-3 or TRBV12-4, the J call TRBJ2-7, with 8 bases lining up with TRBD2. V trimming: 6 bases; J trimming: 4 bases; junction bases outside the gene matches: 2. This CDR3 region has 12 residues. The chain's CDR3 is CASSGGGYEQYF. DNA for the CDR3: TGTGCCAGCAGCGGGGGGGGTTACGAGCAGTACTTC.

The chain combines TRBV4-1 with TRBJ1-2, with TRBD1 matching 8 bases. There are 14 residues in the CDR3. The V and J ends lost 3 bases and 7 bases, in that order; junction bases with no gene match: 7. The V gene's germline CDR1 is MGHRA and CDR2 YSYEKL. In nucleotides, the CDR3 is TGCGCCAGCAGCCAGGAATCTGACAGGGGTGGCTACACCTTC. This sequence encodes CASSQESDRGGYTF.

The rearrangement joins TRBV7-2 to TRBJ1-2; the match to TRBD1 covers 10 bases. The CDR3 loop spans 16 amino acids. The germline V gene encodes CDR1 SGHTA and CDR2 FQGNSA. V gave up 5 bases and J gave up 1 base; unmatched junction bases: 7. CDR3 bases: TGTGCCAGCAGCACCCGACAGGGGGCAAATAACTATGGCTACACCTTC. This gives the protein CASSTRQGANNYGYTF.

The chain recombines TRBV27 with TRBJ2-1; 9 bases map to TRBD1. Looked up from germline, CDR1 is MNHEY and CDR2 is SMNVEV (reference sequence). The V and J ends lost 2 bases and 7 bases, in that order; junction bases with no gene match: 6. CDR3 length: 15 amino acids. The CDR3 sequence: CASSLDRGERNEQFF. CDR3 nucleotides: TGTGCCAGCAGTTTAGACAGGGGGGAACGTAATGAGCAGTTCTTC.

This chain joins TRBV24-1 and TRBJ1-2, with D unclear. V lost 2 bases and J 5 bases, leaving 17 bases between the germline ends. Looked up from germline, CDR1 is KGHDR and CDR2 is SFDVKD. The length of the CDR3 is 16 residues. Written as DNA, the CDR3 is TGTGCCACCAGTGATTCCCGGACCGGGAATGCGTATGGCTACACCTTC. Its translation: CATSDSRTGNAYGYTF.

In this sample, this clone turned up a few times. The gene calls are TRBV7-9 and TRBJ1-1; D uncertain. The V gene's germline CDR1 is SEHNR and CDR2 FQNEAQ (reference sequence). V lost 5 bases, J lost 1 base, and 8 bases lay in between. The length of the CDR3 is 13 residues. The CDR3 nucleotides read TGTGCCAGCAGCGATCAGGCGAACACTGAAGCTTTCTTT. Its translation is CASSDQANTEAFF.

A single count supports this clone. The chain links TRBV28 to TRBJ1-6; TRBD1 aligns across 10 bases. Germline V gene sequence: CDR1 MDHEN, CDR2 SYDVKM. Trimming took 10 bases from V and 9 from J; bases not matched to a gene: 6. The CDR3 contains 13 residues. The CDR3 loop reads CATLGQGISPLHF. The CDR3 region has the DNA TGTGCCACCTTGGGACAGGGGATTTCACCCCTCCACTTT.

A word on this clone: The sample has other DNA sequences that encode this CDR3 too. The chain recombines TRBV19 with TRBJ2-2; D perhaps matches TRBD2 (5 bases). V was pared by 3 bases and J by 5 bases, with 7 bases between. The CDR3 extends over 13 amino acids. Germline CDR1 LNHDA, CDR2 SQIVND (reference sequence). CDR3 sequence (DNA): TGTGCCAGTAGTATTAGAGGGACCGGGGAGCTGTTTTTT. It specifies CASSIRGTGELFF.